What follows describes a single T cell receptor (beta chain). There is no known antigen for this receptor. Per-base quality was not reported, and no clone a single base away is much larger than it. The same CDR3 can be traced to other DNA sequences in this sample. The germline V gene yields MNHNS for CDR1 and SASEGT for CDR2. Including the terminal cysteine and phenylalanine, the CDR3 comprises 13 residues. Just the 39-base CDR3 DNA is kept, in frame starting at base 1. Deletion took 2 bases off V and 0 bases off J, with a span of 4 bases between the germline ends. This record belongs to a study of blood T cell repertoires in COVID-19 (dated by TCRdb to 2018 to 2021). Turning to the overall study: Samples from collaborators originated in the United States, Italy and Spain and spanned both the acute and convalescent phases of COVID-19. The repertoires were released in a freely available public database meant as a resource for research on the immune response to SARS-CoV-2. The prospective study material was composed of cDNA or gDNA derived from T cells, B-cell-depleted T cells, or PBMCs. Where HLA class I and class II types were available, the types were taken from metadata supplied by the sample provider, not from assay-based typing. Samples came from the ongoing ImmuneRACE study (first 160 participants) plus 1,254 subjects from 6 global collaborators. Deeply sampled blood TCRbeta repertoires from subjects exposed to, actively infected with, or recovered from COVID-19 were included in the dataset. The sample metadata nearly always contained a de-identified subject ID, COVID-19 status, age in years and sex. General findings and caveats noted by the study authors: How much clinical and demographic metadata was included differed by source and by participant, and the metadata was provided uncurated.

The immunoSEQ Assay, a bias-controlled multiplex PCR, was used to amplify TCRbeta CDR3 regions from genomic DNA. As for the original processing: Within the assay, amplification of reference gene primers was used to estimate how many nucleated cells each sample contained. Sequence reads were collapsed and filtered to measure the absolute abundance of every unique TCRbeta CDR3 rearrangement. For each sample, productive Simpson clonality was calculated as the square root of Simpson's diversity index across productive rearrangements. The table comes from immuneACCESS by way of TCRdb, which keeps in-frame sequences with V and J called. Part of the clones is missing from these tables; in studies checked, under half for an unresolved V gene and the rest for unknown reasons. Clonal size and the V and J genes are those of that table, whereas D and trimming came from the DNA. The sample profile shows some 110,000 clones; roughly 80% of them were found once. Of the sample, approximately 7.9% falls within the top ten clones.

The collaborating institutions used their own protocols to collect whole blood in K2EDTA tubes. For TCRbeta analysis, collaborator samples were shipped as frozen whole blood, as isolated PBMCs, or as DNA extracted from either sample type. Material for sequencing was peripheral blood. The V and J segments used are TRBV6-1 and TRBJ1-1, with the D gene call left open. This TCR derives from a man in his sixties or seventies with acute or convalescent COVID-19. In nucleotide form, the sequence is TGTGCCAGCAGTGAATCAGTGAACACTGAAGCTTTCTTT. This encodes CASSESVNTEAFF.